The rows below give T cell receptor beta chains drawn from one sample of a study of beta chain features in type 1 diabetes. Using immunoSEQ multiplex PCR, the repertoire was profiled, and TCRdb retains in-frame clones only, with some absent. The sample lists about 220,000 clones; approximately 10% were seen once. Sequencing was done on a sample of central memory CD4+ T cells from blood. These TCRs come from a man in his late teens or twenties in good health. Each CDR3 is given with its conserved first and last residue. Each record gives: D gene, clone size, V gene, J gene, CDR3 DNA, CDR3 protein. A D gene is named only where the DNA matches it firmly. Size tells how often a clone was seen (once, few, many) or the class of an expanded clone, and some rows leave it out.

>TRBD1|few|TRBV18|TRBJ1-5
TGTGCCAGCTCACCAGCCGGGACAGGCAATCAGCCCCAGCATTTT
CASSPAGTGNQPQHF
>-|-|TRBV15|TRBJ2-6
TGTGCCACCAGCAGAGGCGGATTTCGCTCTGGGGCCAACGTCCTGACTTTC
CATSRGGFRSGANVLTF
>-|-|TRBV2|TRBJ2-1
TGTGCCAGCAGTGAAGATTTGTACAATGAGCAGTTCTTC
CASSEDLYNEQFF
>TRBD2|-|TRBV5-4|TRBJ2-7
TGTGCCAGCAGCTTGTCGGCGGGAGGGTCCTACGAGCAGTACTTC
CASSLSAGGSYEQYF
>TRBD2|few|TRBV30|TRBJ2-7
TGTGCCTGGAGTGTACGGGCTAGCGGGATACACGAGCAGTACTTC
CAWSVRASGIHEQYF
>-|-|TRBV30|TRBJ2-1
TGTGCCTGGGCCGGGAAGGGCAATGAGCAGTTCTTC
CAWAGKGNEQFF
>TRBD1|-|TRBV27|TRBJ1-1
TGTGCCAGGGGGACAGGGGAGGTCACTGAAGCTTTCTTT
CARGTGEVTEAFF
>-|few|TRBV5-1|TRBJ2-5
TGCGCCAGCAGCAGGGGGCTAGCGGGCCTCGCGTACCAAGAGACCCAGTACTTC
CASSRGLAGLAYQETQYF
>TRBD2|few|TRBV7-2|TRBJ2-7
TGTGCCAGCAGCTTATTGAGCGGGAGGCGAGGCGAGCAGTACTTC
CASSLLSGRRGEQYF
>-|-|TRBV9|TRBJ1-2
TGTGCCAGCAGCCCCAGGACAAACTCACGGGGCTATGGCTACACCTTC
CASSPRTNSRGYGYTF
>-|few|TRBV6-5|TRBJ1-4
TGTGCCAGCAGTTCGCTAAAGGGGAAGGTTCATGAAAAACTGTTTTTT
CASSSLKGKVHEKLFF
>TRBD2|-|TRBV4-3|TRBJ2-2
TGCGCCAGCAGCCACGGGACTAGCTTGAGGACCGGGGAGCTGTTTTTT
CASSHGTSLRTGELFF
>-|-|TRBV9|TRBJ2-6
TGTGCCAGCAGCGTTGGAGGGACTGGGGCCAACGTCCTGACTTTC
CASSVGGTGANVLTF
>-|-|TRBV30|TRBJ1-2
TGTGCCTGGAGTGCCGGACCGATCTATGGCTACACCTTC
CAWSAGPIYGYTF
>-|-|TRBV21-1|TRBJ2-3
TGTGCCAGTCCAGGGACTAGCGGGATAGGGACAGATACGCAGTATTTT
CASPGTSGIGTDTQYF
>-|-|TRBV2|TRBJ2-7
TGTGCCAGCAGGGAAACAGGGAGCGGAGGGTACGAGCAGTACTTC
CASRETGSGGYEQYF
>-|few|TRBV5-1|TRBJ1-1
TGCGCCAGCAGCTTGAACAGGGCGAACACTGAAGCTTTCTTT
CASSLNRANTEAFF
>-|few|TRBV2|TRBJ1-5
TGTGCCAGCAGTGTGACGGGGGGCCAGCCCCAGCATTTT
CASSVTGGQPQHF
>-|few|TRBV28|TRBJ2-6
TGTGCCAGCAGTTCCATTACTGGGGCCAACGTCCTGACTTTC
CASSSITGANVLTF
>TRBD1|-|TRBV2|TRBJ1-4
TGTGCCAGCAGTGGACAGGGAGGCGAAAAACTGTTTTTT
CASSGQGGEKLFF
>-|few|TRBV29-1|TRBJ1-2
TGCAGCGTCCGCACAGGGTTTTATGGCTACACCTTC
CSVRTGFYGYTF
>-|few|TRBV7-7|TRBJ2-5
TGTGCCAGCAGCCCCCGAGAAGCTAGCGCGATCCAAGAGACCCAGTACTTC
CASSPREASAIQETQYF
>-|many|TRBV11-3|TRBJ1-3
TGTGCCAGCAGCTCTGGAAACACCATATATTTT
CASSSGNTIYF
>TRBD1|-|TRBV4-2|TRBJ2-7
TGTGCCAGCAGCCAGGCGACAGGGGCCTACGAGCAGTACTTC
CASSQATGAYEQYF
>-|few|TRBV7-9|TRBJ2-3
TGTGCCAGCAGCTTAGAAACCGGAGGGGCAGATACGCAGTATTTT
CASSLETGGADTQYF
>TRBD1|-|TRBV4-3|TRBJ1-2
TGCGCCAGCAGCCCCCAACCACAGGGGAACTATGGCTACACCTTC
CASSPQPQGNYGYTF
>-|many|TRBV28|TRBJ1-2
TGTGCCAGCGAACCGGGCAGGGCAGATGGCTACACCTTC
CASEPGRADGYTF
>-|-|TRBV4-2|TRBJ2-7
TGTGCCAGCAGCCTTGCAAGAAGCGGGCGAACCTACGAGCAGTACTTC
CASSLARSGRTYEQYF
>-|-|TRBV7-9|TRBJ1-1
TGTGCCAGCACCGAAGCGGGCAACACTGAAGCTTTCTTT
CASTEAGNTEAFF
>TRBD2|-|TRBV7-7|TRBJ2-5
TGTGCTAGCAGCACCGGACTAGCGGGAGCGGAGACCCAGTACTTC
CASSTGLAGAETQYF
>TRBD1|-|TRBV2|TRBJ2-7
TGTGCCAGCACCCAAGGGACAGGGTGGTATGAGCAGTACTTC
CASTQGTGWYEQYF
>-|-|TRBV28|TRBJ2-5
TGTGCCAGCAGTTCCGTCGGTCAGACCCAGTACTTC
CASSSVGQTQYF
>-|few|TRBV29-1|TRBJ1-4
TGCAGCGTTGATGGAGGGGAAGGAGAAAAACTGTTTTTT
CSVDGGEGEKLFF
>TRBD2|-|TRBV5-1|TRBJ2-1
TGCGCCAGCAGCTTACTAGCGGGAGCGTACAATGAGCAGTTCTTC
CASSLLAGAYNEQFF
>-|-|TRBV27|TRBJ2-7
TGTGCCAGCAGTCCGGACACCCACAGGACCTACGAGCAGTACTTC
CASSPDTHRTYEQYF
>-|-|TRBV11-2|TRBJ2-5
TGTGCCAGCAGCCCGTACAGGGACCAAGAGACCCAGTACTTC
CASSPYRDQETQYF
>-|few|TRBV7-9|TRBJ2-7
TGTGCCAGCAGCTTACAGTCTTACTACGAGCAGTACTTC
CASSLQSYYEQYF
>-|few|TRBV27|TRBJ2-3
TGTGCCAGCAGTTCTCCAGGCGCAGATACGCAGTATTTT
CASSSPGADTQYF
>-|-|TRBV7-3|TRBJ2-1
TGTGCCAGCAGCCCATCGGACGGATCCTACAATGAGCAGTTCTTC
CASSPSDGSYNEQFF
>TRBD2|many|TRBV5-4|TRBJ2-1
TGTGCCAGCAACCCACCTGGACTAGCGGGAGGCAATGAGCAGTTCTTC
CASNPPGLAGGNEQFF
>TRBD1|-|TRBV5-6|TRBJ2-3
TGTGCCAGCAGCCAGGGGGGCACAGATACGCAGTATTTT
CASSQGGTDTQYF
>-|many|TRBV25-1|TRBJ2-5
TGTGCCAGCAGTGGCGACTGGGACAAACAAGAGACCCAGTACTTC
CASSGDWDKQETQYF
>TRBD2|-|TRBV28|TRBJ2-3
TGTGCCAGCAGTTTTCTAGCGGGAGGGCTCAATACGCAGTATTTT
CASSFLAGGLNTQYF
>TRBD1|few|TRBV6-6|TRBJ1-5
TGTGCCAGCAGACGGACAGGGAATCAGCCCCAGCATTTT
CASRRTGNQPQHF
>-|many|TRBV10-2|TRBJ2-3
TGCGCCAGCAGTGTGGCCCTATGGGATACGCAGTATTTT
CASSVALWDTQYF
>TRBD1|few|TRBV29-1|TRBJ1-5
TGCAGCGTTGTCGGGACAGGGGTCAATCAGCCCCAGCATTTT
CSVVGTGVNQPQHF
>TRBD2|few|TRBV13|TRBJ2-7
TGTGCCAGCAGCTTACGAGGGAGGGCGTCCTACGAGCAGTACTTC
CASSLRGRASYEQYF
>-|few|TRBV5-6|TRBJ2-5
TGTGCCAGCAGCTTTCAAGGGCAAGAGACCCAGTACTTC
CASSFQGQETQYF
>-|few|TRBV28|TRBJ2-6
TGTGCCAGCATCCGCTTTGGGGCCAACGTCCTGACTTTC
CASIRFGANVLTF
>-|-|TRBV5-6|TRBJ2-3
TGTGCCAGCAGCTTGGACCTAGCCGGGGGCCCAGATACGCAGTATTTT
CASSLDLAGGPDTQYF
>-|few|TRBV5-1|TRBJ2-7
TGCGCCAGCAGCTTGGATCCCGGGAGCTCCTACGAGCAGTACTTC
CASSLDPGSSYEQYF
>-|few|TRBV29-1|TRBJ1-5
TGCAGCGTTCAACACGTGAATCAGCCCCAGCATTTT
CSVQHVNQPQHF
>-|-|TRBV5-8|TRBJ1-5
TGTGCCAGCAGCTTGGTTGAGGGCCAGCCCCAGCATTTT
CASSLVEGQPQHF
>-|-|TRBV7-2|TRBJ2-2
TGTGCCAGCAGCCCGGGGCTAGATAGCGGAAACACCGGGGAGCTGTTTTTT
CASSPGLDSGNTGELFF